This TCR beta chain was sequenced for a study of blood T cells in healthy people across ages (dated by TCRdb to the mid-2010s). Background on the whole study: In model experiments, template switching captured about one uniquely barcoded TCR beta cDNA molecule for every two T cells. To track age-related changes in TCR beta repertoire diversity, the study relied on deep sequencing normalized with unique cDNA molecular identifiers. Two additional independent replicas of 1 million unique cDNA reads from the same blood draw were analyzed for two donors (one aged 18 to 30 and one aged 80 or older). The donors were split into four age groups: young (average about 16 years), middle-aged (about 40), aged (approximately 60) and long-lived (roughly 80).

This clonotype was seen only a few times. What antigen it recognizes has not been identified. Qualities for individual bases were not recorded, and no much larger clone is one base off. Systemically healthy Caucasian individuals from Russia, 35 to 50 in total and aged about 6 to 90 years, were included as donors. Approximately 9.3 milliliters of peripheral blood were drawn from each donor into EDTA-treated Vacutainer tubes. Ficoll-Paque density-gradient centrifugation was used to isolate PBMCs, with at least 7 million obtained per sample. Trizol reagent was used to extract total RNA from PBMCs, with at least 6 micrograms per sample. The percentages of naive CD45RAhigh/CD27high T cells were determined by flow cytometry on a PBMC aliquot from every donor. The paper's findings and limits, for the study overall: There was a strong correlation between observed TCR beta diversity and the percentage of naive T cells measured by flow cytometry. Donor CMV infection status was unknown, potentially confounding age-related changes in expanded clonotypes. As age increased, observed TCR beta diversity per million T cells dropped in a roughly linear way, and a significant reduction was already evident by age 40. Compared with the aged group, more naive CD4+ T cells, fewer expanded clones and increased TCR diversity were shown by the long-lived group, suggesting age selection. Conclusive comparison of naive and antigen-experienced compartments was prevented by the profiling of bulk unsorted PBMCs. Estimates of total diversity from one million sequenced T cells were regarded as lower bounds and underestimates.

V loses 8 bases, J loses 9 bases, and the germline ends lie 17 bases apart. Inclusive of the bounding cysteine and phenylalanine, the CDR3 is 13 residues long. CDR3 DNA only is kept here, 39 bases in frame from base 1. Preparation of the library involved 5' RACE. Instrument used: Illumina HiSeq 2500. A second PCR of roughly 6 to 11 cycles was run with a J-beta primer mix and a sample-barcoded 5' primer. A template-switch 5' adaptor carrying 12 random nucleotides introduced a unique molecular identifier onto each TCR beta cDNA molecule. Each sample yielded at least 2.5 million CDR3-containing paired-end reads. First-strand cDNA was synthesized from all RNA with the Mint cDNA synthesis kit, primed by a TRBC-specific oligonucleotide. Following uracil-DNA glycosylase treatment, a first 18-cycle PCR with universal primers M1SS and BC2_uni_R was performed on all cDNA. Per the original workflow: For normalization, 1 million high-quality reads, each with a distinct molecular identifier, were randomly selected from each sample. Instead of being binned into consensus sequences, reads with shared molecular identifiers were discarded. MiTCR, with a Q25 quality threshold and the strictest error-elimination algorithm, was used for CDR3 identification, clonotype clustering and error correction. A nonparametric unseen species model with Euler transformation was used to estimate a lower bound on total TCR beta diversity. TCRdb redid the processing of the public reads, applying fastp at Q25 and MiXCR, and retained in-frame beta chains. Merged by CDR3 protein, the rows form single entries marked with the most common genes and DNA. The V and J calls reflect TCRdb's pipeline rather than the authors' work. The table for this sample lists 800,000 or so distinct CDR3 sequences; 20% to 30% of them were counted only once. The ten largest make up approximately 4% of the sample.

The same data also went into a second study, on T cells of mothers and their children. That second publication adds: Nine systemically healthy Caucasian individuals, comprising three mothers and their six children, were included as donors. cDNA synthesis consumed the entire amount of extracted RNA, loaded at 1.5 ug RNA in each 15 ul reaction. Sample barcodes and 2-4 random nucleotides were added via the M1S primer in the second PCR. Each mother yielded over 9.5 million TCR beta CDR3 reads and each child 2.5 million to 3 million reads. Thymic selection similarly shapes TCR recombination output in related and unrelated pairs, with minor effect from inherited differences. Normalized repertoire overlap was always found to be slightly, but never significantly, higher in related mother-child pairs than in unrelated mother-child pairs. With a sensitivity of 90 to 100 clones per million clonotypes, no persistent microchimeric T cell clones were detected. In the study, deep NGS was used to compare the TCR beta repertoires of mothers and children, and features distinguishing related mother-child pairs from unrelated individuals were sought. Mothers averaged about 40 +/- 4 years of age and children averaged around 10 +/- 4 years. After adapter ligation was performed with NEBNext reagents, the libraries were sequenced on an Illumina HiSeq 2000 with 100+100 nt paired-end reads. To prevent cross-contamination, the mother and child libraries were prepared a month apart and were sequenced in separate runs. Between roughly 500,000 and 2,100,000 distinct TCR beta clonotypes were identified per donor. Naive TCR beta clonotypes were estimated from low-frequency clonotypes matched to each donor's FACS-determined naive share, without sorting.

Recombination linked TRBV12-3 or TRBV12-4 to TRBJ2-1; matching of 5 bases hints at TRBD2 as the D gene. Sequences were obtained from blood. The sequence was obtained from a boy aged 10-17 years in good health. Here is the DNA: TGTGCCAGCTGGGGAAGCGGTTGGGGTGAGCAGTTCTTC. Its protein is CASWGSGWGEQFF.